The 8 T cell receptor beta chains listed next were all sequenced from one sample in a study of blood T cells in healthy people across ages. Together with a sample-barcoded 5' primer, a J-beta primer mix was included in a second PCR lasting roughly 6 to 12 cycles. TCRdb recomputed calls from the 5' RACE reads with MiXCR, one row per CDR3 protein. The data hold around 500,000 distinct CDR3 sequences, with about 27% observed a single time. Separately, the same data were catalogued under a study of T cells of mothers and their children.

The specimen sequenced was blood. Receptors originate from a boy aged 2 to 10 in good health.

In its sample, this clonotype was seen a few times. CDR3 DNA: TGTGCCAGCAGTCCTGACAGCCCCTCAGGTGGCTACACCTTC. It encodes CASSPDSPSGGYTF. The chain has TRBV12-3 or TRBV12-4 and TRBJ1-2, with D tentatively TRBD1 (5 bases). The V gene lost 5 bases and the J gene lost 7 bases, with 17 bases spanning the gap. The CDR3 contains 14 residues.

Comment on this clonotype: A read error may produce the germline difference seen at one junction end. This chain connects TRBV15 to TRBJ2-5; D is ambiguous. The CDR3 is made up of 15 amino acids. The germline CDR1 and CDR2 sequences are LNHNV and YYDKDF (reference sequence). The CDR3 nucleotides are TGTGCCACCAGCAGAGATTTGGGCAGACAAGAGACCCGGTACTTC. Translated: CATSRDLGRQETRYF.

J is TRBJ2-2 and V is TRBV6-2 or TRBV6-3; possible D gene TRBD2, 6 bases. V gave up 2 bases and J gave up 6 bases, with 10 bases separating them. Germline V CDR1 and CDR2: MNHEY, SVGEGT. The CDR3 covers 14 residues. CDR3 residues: CASSYGGMAGELFF. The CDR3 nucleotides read TGTGCCAGCAGTTACGGAGGGATGGCCGGGGAGCTGTTTTTT.

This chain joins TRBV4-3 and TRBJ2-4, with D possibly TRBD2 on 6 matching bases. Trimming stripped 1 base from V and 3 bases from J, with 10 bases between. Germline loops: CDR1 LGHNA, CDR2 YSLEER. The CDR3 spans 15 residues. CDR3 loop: CASSQAGARKNIQYF. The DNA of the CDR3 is TGCGCCAGCAGCCAAGCGGGAGCCCGCAAAAACATTCAGTACTTC.

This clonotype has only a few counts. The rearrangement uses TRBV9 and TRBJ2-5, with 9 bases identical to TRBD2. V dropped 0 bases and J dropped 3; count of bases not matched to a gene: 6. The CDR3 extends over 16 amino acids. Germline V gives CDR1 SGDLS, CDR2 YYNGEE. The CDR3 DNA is TGTGCCAGCAGCGTAGTGTCGGCTAGCGGGGAAGAGACCCAGTACTTC. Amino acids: CASSVVSASGEETQYF.

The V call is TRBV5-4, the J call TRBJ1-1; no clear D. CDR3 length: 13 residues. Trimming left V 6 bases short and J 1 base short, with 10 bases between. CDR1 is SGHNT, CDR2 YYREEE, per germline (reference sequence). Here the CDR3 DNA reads TGTGCCAGCAATCCCGCACCGAACACTGAAGCTTTCTTT. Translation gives CASNPAPNTEAFF.

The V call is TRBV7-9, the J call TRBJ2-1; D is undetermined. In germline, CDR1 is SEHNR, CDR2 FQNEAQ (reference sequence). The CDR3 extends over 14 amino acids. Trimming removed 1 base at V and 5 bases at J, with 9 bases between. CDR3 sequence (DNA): TGTGCCAGCAGCTTAGGTAGCTTTCACAATGAGCAGTTCTTC. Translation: CASSLGSFHNEQFF.

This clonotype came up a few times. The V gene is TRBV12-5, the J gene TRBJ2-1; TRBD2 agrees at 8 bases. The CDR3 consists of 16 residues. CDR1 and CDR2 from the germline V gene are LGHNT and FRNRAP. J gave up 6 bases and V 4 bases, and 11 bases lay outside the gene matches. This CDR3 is CASGSPTGGLTNEQFF. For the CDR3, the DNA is TGTGCTAGTGGTTCCCCGACGGGAGGGCTTACCAATGAGCAGTTCTTC.